The clone carrying this T cell receptor (beta chain) occurred many times. Investigators prepared the TCR beta libraries by applying iRepertoire HTBI primers and Arm-PCR of CDR3 regions. TCRdb re-derived calls from the multiplex PCR reads in MiXCR, one entry per CDR3 protein. In the table there are roughly 500,000 distinct CDR3 sequences, roughly 13% of which are singletons. The sample belongs to a study of regulatory T cells in long-lasting Graves disease. Germline loops: CDR1 LNHDA, CDR2 SQIVND (reference sequence). Deletions cut 6 bases from V and 1 base from J, with 9 bases between. This CDR3 has 13 residues. Sample time point: newly diagnosed GD, antithyroid drugs for less than 3 months. Preparation of the TCR library used RNA extracted from PBMCs. The same data also contributed to another study, on T cells in Graves' hyperthyroidism and ophthalmopathy.

The source of this sequence is a man aged 30 to 45 with Graves disease. The V gene is TRBV19, the J gene TRBJ1-1; D call uncertain. Material: peripheral blood mononuclear cells (PBMCs), obtained at new diagnosis, from a patient treated with antithyroid drugs. Here the CDR3 DNA reads TGTGCCAGTAGGTGGGGTCCGAACACTGAAGCTTTCTTT. This sequence encodes CASRWGPNTEAFF.